The following is a T cell receptor beta chain sequence with its context. The data were obtained in a study of blood T cell repertoires in COVID-19. As handled by the study authors: For nucleated cells, counts were estimated from reference gene primer amplification. Sequencing was performed with immunoSEQ multiplex PCR; in TCRdb, only in-frame clones are kept and a portion is missing. V, J and clone size are those of that table, while D and trimming were read from the DNA. The sample has 300,000 to 400,000 clones; 85% are singletons. Participants came from roughly 24 US areas, aged about 18 to 90 years. Cohorts were assigned according to the clinical history that participants reported. Germline V gene lookup returns CDR1 SGHRS and CDR2 YFSETQ. Trimming cost V 2 bases and J 6 bases, with 14 bases left between them. There are 14 residues in the CDR3.

The rearrangement joins TRBV5-1 to TRBJ1-1; D may be TRBD1 (6 bases). This sequence originates from a woman aged 30 to 39 who had been exposed to COVID-19. Sequencing used PBMCs or T cells enriched from blood (not recorded which). This chain's CDR3 is CASSLHRVESEAFF. The CDR3 DNA follows: TGCGCCAGCAGCTTACACAGGGTTGAGTCTGAAGCTTTCTTT.